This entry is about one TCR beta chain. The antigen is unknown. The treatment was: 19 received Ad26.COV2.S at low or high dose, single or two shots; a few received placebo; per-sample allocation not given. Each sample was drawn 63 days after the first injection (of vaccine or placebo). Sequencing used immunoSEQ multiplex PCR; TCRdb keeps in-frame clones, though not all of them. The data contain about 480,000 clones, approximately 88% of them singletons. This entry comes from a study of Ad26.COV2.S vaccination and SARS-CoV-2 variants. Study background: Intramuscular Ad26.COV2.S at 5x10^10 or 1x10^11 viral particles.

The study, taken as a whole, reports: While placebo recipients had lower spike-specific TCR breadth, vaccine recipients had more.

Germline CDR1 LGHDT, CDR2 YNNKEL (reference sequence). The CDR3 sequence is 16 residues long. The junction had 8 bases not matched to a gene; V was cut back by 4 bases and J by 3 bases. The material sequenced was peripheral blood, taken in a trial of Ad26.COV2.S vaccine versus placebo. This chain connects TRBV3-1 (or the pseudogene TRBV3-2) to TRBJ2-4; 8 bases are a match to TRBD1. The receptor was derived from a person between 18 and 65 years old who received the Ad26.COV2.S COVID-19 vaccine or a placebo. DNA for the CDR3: TGTGCCAGCAGCCCTGCGGACAGGGCAATCAAAAACATTCAGTACTTC. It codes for CASSPADRAIKNIQYF.